The clone carrying this T cell receptor beta chain was seen once. What it recognizes is unknown. Trimming cost V 5 bases and J 1 base, with 18 bases left between them. Germline values: CDR1 LNHNV, CDR2 YYDKDF (reference sequence). The CDR3 has 16 residues. Construction of TCR beta libraries was performed using quantitative 5'-RACE with molecular barcodes. MiXCR, run by TCRdb on the 5' RACE reads, gives a single entry per CDR3 protein. The sample has 45,000 or so distinct CDR3 sequences, 11% seen once; the top ten hold around 1.5%. These data come from a study of CD8 T cells in ankylosing spondylitis. Notes on the study in general: A motif of several highly homologous TCR beta variants was seen as apparently characteristic of ankylosing spondylitis blood.

What was sequenced was blood, either unsorted or a sorted T cell fraction (not recorded which). V gene TRBV15 combines with J gene TRBJ2-7, with D tentatively TRBD1 (5 bases). This sequence was found in a male donor with ankylosing spondylitis or in good health (not recorded which). The CDR3 bases are TGTGCCACCAGCTCACGAAATGTGGCAGGGTCCTACGAGCAGTACTTC. It yields the protein CATSSRNVAGSYEQYF.